Shown below are 30 T cell receptor beta chains from a single sample sequenced in a study of T cells after yellow fever vaccination. TCRdb reprocessed the 5' RACE reads with MiXCR, giving one entry per CDR3 protein. The profile shows some 320,000 distinct CDR3 sequences, 8.5% to 10% of them singletons. The starting material was CD4+ T cells sorted from PBMCs, obtained 5 days after the yellow fever booster vaccination. The receptor source for this set is a man between 18 and 35 years old who received the YFV17D yellow fever vaccine.

This clonotype was counted many times. The chain is built from TRBV20-1 and TRBJ2-3, with 14 bases aligning to TRBD2. CDR1 is DFQATT, CDR2 SNEGSKA, per germline (reference sequence). V was clipped by 7 bases and J by 4 bases; unmatched bases: 7. The CDR3 has 15 amino acids. DNA of the CDR3: TGCAGTGTATCCGGGACTAGCGGGGGAGCAGATACGCAGTATTTT. This sequence encodes CSVSGTSGGADTQYF.

This clonotype was observed a handful of times. The CDR3 region has the DNA TGCAGTGCCGGCCGGGCCAACGAGCAGTACTTC. Translation: CSAGRANEQYF. The chain combines TRBV20-1 with TRBJ2-7; D is unclear. The germline CDR1 and CDR2 sequences are DFQATT and SNEGSKA (reference sequence). There are 11 residues in the CDR3. V lost 6 bases and J lost 5, with 11 bases in between.

This clonotype was detected ten times or more. The junction shows a germline mismatch at one end, possibly a read error. The V and J genes are TRBV12-3 or TRBV12-4 and TRBJ1-1; TRBD1 agrees at 7 bases. The CDR3 loop spans 14 amino acids. The CDR3 sequence: CASSLGQENTEAFF. CDR3 nucleotides: TGTGCCAGCAGCTTAGGACAGGAGAACACTGAAGCTTTCTTT.

This clonotype occurred a few times. The chain joins TRBV20-1 to TRBJ2-7, with 10 bases matching TRBD1. V trimming: 3 bases; J trimming: 4 bases; junction bases outside the gene matches: 6. The germline gives CDR1 DFQATT, CDR2 SNEGSKA (reference sequence). CDR3 length: 14 residues. Here the CDR3 DNA reads TGCAGTGCTAGGTCGGACAGGGGGAGTTACGAGCAGTACTTC. Translated: CSARSDRGSYEQYF.

About this clonotype: This could be a read error, since a much larger clone is one nucleotide away. The chain links TRBV24-1 to TRBJ2-3; D remains unclear. The CDR3 totals 15 residues. V was clipped by 4 bases and J by 5 bases, with 15 bases between them. CDR1 is KGHDR and CDR2 is SFDVKD in the germline V gene. The CDR3 sequence is CATSDTGSPGDTQYF. The CDR3 coding sequence is TGTGCCACCAGTGACACCGGGTCACCGGGAGATACGCAGTATTTT.

In this sample, this clonotype turned up a few times. The V call is TRBV24-1, the J call TRBJ2-3, with TRBD1 matching over 7 bases. The CDR3 is 13 amino acids. The V gene's germline CDR1 is KGHDR and CDR2 SFDVKD. The ends lost 6 bases at V and 3 bases at J; junction bases unmatched: 2. In DNA form, the CDR3 reads TGTGCCACCAGTACAGGGGTGACAGATACGCAGTATTTT. The encoded protein is CATSTGVTDTQYF.

This clonotype was recorded many times. The chain employs TRBV12-3 or TRBV12-4 and TRBJ2-1, with 10 bases lining up with TRBD2. The junction had 6 bases not matched to a gene; V was cut back by 2 bases and J by 8 bases. The CDR3 sequence is 15 residues long. The CDR3 here is CASSLRSGGVDEQFF. The DNA of the CDR3 is TGTGCCAGCAGTTTACGGAGCGGGGGGGTAGATGAGCAGTTCTTC.

This clonotype was recorded many times. The chain carries TRBV29-1 and TRBJ2-3; TRBD2 might be the D (5 bases). The CDR3 length is 11 residues. Germline V gives CDR1 SQVTM, CDR2 ANQGSEA. The V end was cut by 7 bases, the J end by 5 bases, with 10 bases between. In DNA form, the CDR3 reads TGCAGCGGACTATCAGGAGATACGCAGTATTTT. Translated, it gives CSGLSGDTQYF.

For the CDR3, the DNA is TGTGCCAGCAGCCCGACACGGGTCGCCGAGCAGTACTTC. Encoded protein: CASSPTRVAEQYF. This chain links TRBV7-3 with TRBJ2-7; D uncertain. This CDR3 is 13 amino acids long. V lost 5 bases and J lost 6, with 14 bases in between. Germline-derived CDR1 and CDR2 are SGHTA and FQGTGA.

This chain connects TRBV7-8 to TRBJ2-7; unclear D gene. The CDR3 consists of 12 residues. The germline V and J ends were trimmed by 3 bases and 7 bases, with 10 bases remaining between them. Germline V CDR1 and CDR2: SGHVS, FQNEAQ. CDR3 residues: CASSFRTAEQYF. In DNA form, the CDR3 reads TGTGCCAGCAGCTTTAGGACGGCGGAGCAGTACTTC.

This chain joins TRBV6-2 or TRBV6-3 and TRBJ2-1; D may correspond to TRBD1 or TRBD2 (6 bases each). V was trimmed by 6 bases and J by 6 bases, leaving 9 bases between them. CDR1 MNHEY and CDR2 SVGEGT come from the germline V gene. CDR3 length equals 12 residues. CDR3 nucleotides: TGTGCCAGCAGCTCGGGGGCCAATGAGCAGTTCTTC. Amino acids: CASSSGANEQFF.

The CDR3 nucleotides are TGTGCCAGCAGCCGGACAGAGGCCAATCAGCCCCAGCATTTT. The encoded protein is CASSRTEANQPQHF. The chain has TRBV6-1 and TRBJ1-5; D may be TRBD1 (6 bases). This CDR3 spans 14 amino acids. V lost 6 bases, J lost 3 bases, and 12 bases lay in between. From germline, CDR1 is MNHNS and CDR2 SASEGT.

The chain uses TRBV29-1 and TRBJ2-1; TRBD2 aligns across 9 bases. The CDR3 extends over 11 amino acids. The V gene's germline CDR1 is SQVTM and CDR2 ANQGSEA. Losses at the gene ends were 6 bases for V and 7 bases for J; bases not matched to a gene: 1. The CDR3 loop is CSVGLANEQFF. The CDR3 nucleotides read TGCAGCGTCGGACTAGCGAATGAGCAGTTCTTC.

This clonotype was counted ten times or more. This sequence joins TRBV5-1 and TRBJ2-3; 10 bases agree with TRBD1. The CDR3 is 17 amino acids. The germline V gene encodes CDR1 SGHRS and CDR2 YFSETQ. J was trimmed by 1 base and V by 0 bases; bases with no gene match: 5. CDR3 coding DNA: TGCGCCAGCAGCTTGGCTTTCGGGACAGGGGGCACAGATACGCAGTATTTT. Protein: CASSLAFGTGGTDTQYF.

This clonotype was recorded a few times. The V and J genes are TRBV7-8 and TRBJ1-5; weak D call: TRBD1 (5 bases). Trimming cost V 5 bases and J 6 bases, with 14 bases left between them. This CDR3 spans 14 amino acids. Germline values: CDR1 SGHVS, CDR2 FQNEAQ. CDR3 in DNA: TGTGCCAGCAGCACCCTAGATGGGGGTCAGCCCCAGCATTTT. Translated: CASSTLDGGQPQHF.

This rearrangement joins TRBV4-1 to TRBJ2-5, with 11 bases that match TRBD1. The CDR3 is 16 residues long. V was pared by 1 base and J by 4 bases, with 5 bases of the junction left unmatched. Germline assignment: CDR1 MGHRA and CDR2 YSYEKL. The CDR3: CASSQVGQGASETQYF. Here the CDR3 DNA reads TGCGCCAGCAGCCAAGTTGGACAGGGGGCATCAGAGACCCAGTACTTC.

V usage is TRBV7-2 and J usage is TRBJ1-5, with no clear D. In germline, CDR1 is SGHTA, CDR2 FQGNSA. Trimming removed 1 base from V and 7 bases from J, with 8 bases in between. This CDR3 is 13 amino acids long. CDR3 region: CASSLGSGQPQHF. The CDR3 bases are TGTGCCAGCAGCTTAGGGTCGGGACAGCCCCAGCATTTT. The whole variable domain, remainder taken from reference TRBV7-2 and TRBJ1-5, is GAGVSQSPSNKVTEKGKDVELRCDPISGHTALYWYRQSLGQGLEFLIYFQGNSAPDKSGLPSDRFSAERTGGSVSTLTIQRTQQEDSAVYLCASSLGSGQPQHFGDGTRLSIL.

The rearrangement uses TRBV7-9 and TRBJ2-2; D is tentatively TRBD1 or TRBD2 (5 bases each). Trimming stripped 6 bases from V and 4 bases from J, with 15 bases between. Germline V gene data show CDR1 as SEHNR and CDR2 as FQNEAQ (reference sequence). CDR3 size: 15 residues. CDR3 in DNA: TGTGCCAGCAGGACTGGGACCTTCGGCACCGGGGAGCTGTTTTTT. Translated, it gives CASRTGTFGTGELFF.

This CDR3 reads CASSLDRYQETQYF. The CDR3 DNA sequence: TGTGCCAGCAGCTTGGACAGATACCAAGAGACCCAGTACTTC. The chain recombines TRBV5-4 with TRBJ2-5; D is unresolved. The germline V and J ends were trimmed by 0 bases and 0 bases, with 6 bases remaining between them. The germline V gene has CDR1 SGHNT and CDR2 YYREEE (reference sequence). This CDR3 is 14 amino acids long.

This clonotype was observed many times. This chain's CDR3 is CASSPRGGEKLFF. The DNA of the CDR3 is TGTGCCAGCTCACCCCGCGGAGGAGAAAAACTGTTTTTT. V is TRBV18 and J is TRBJ1-4; D is uncertain. The CDR3 covers 13 residues. Germline CDR1 reads KGHSH; CDR2 reads LQKENI. Trimming removed 3 bases at V and 8 bases at J, with 10 bases between. The full variable domain, rest sourced from reference TRBV18 and TRBJ1-4, is NAGVMQNPRHLVRRRGQEARLRCSPMKGHSHVYWYRQLPEEGLKFMVYLQKENIIDESGMPKERFSAEFPKEGPSILRIQQVVRGDSAAYFCASSPRGGEKLFFGSGTQLSVL.

A few counts support this clonotype. J is TRBJ1-5 and V is TRBV20-1, with 10 bases identical to TRBD1. The germline V gene encodes CDR1 DFQATT and CDR2 SNEGSKA (reference sequence). This CDR3 comprises 14 residues. CDR3 amino acids: CSAIRDRGSQPQHF. The DNA of the CDR3 is TGCAGCGCCATCCGGGACAGGGGCAGTCAGCCCCAGCATTTT.

The chain combines TRBV20-1 with TRBJ2-3, with D maybe TRBD2 (6 bases). The CDR3 has 13 residues. Trimming left V 5 bases short and J 5 bases short, with 14 bases between. Germline V gene sequence: CDR1 DFQATT, CDR2 SNEGSKA (reference sequence). In DNA, the CDR3 is TGCAGTGCTCCCCCTGGGGGGAGAGATACGCAGTATTTT. Protein sequence: CSAPPGGRDTQYF.

The rearrangement uses TRBV30 and TRBJ2-7; a possible D gene is TRBD1 (6 bases). From germline, CDR1 is GTSNPN and CDR2 SVGIG (reference sequence). Trimming took off 1 base at V and 4 bases at J, with 14 bases between the two ends. The CDR3 runs to 14 residues. This CDR3 reads CAWSGRGRGYEQYF. DNA of the CDR3: TGTGCCTGGAGTGGAAGAGGCAGGGGATACGAGCAGTACTTC.

This chain connects TRBV21-1 to TRBJ2-7; the table assigns TRBD1, which was not confirmed against the DNA. TRBV21-1 is given as a pseudogene. This CDR3 is built from 24 residues. The CDR3 protein is CASSKENYETGGSNPYLFKYEQYV. The DNA for the CDR3 is TGTGCCAGCAGCAAAGAAAACTATGAGACAGGGGGCTCAAACCCATATCTCTTTAAATACGAGCAGTACGTC.

The table lists this clonotype with a few counts. The J gene is TRBJ1-2, the V gene TRBV4-3; a weak D match, TRBD1 (5 bases). Germline CDR1 and CDR2: LGHNA and YSLEER. The V end lost 4 bases, the J end lost 4 bases, and 16 bases lay between the germline ends. The CDR3 is 15 residues long. Here the CDR3 reads CASSPRDLDSYGYTF. The DNA of the CDR3 is TGCGCCAGCAGCCCCCGGGACCTCGACAGCTATGGCTACACCTTC.

The chain uses TRBV29-1 and TRBJ2-3; TRBD2 is a possible D gene (5 bases). In germline, CDR1 is SQVTM, CDR2 ANQGSEA. The length of the CDR3 is 13 residues. V lost 6 bases, J lost 2 bases, and 12 bases lay in between. The CDR3 is CSVQGGFTDTQYF. CDR3 nucleotides: TGCAGCGTCCAAGGCGGGTTCACAGATACGCAGTATTTT.

The V gene is TRBV9, the J gene TRBJ2-5, with D perhaps assigned TRBD1 or TRBD2 (5 bases each). Germline CDR1 SGDLS, CDR2 YYNGEE. This CDR3 has 16 residues. V shed 3 bases and J shed 0 bases, with 15 bases lying between them. The CDR3 bases are TGTGCCAGCAGCGCGAGGCCCGGGGCCCACCAAGAGACCCAGTACTTC. Its translation: CASSARPGAHQETQYF. The entire variable domain, with the rest obtained from reference TRBV9 and TRBJ2-5, is as follows: DSGVTQTPKHLITATGQRVTLRCSPRSGDLSVYWYQQSLDQGLQFLIQYYNGEERAKGNILERFSAQQFPDLHSELNLSSLELGDSALYFCASSARPGAHQETQYFGPGTRLLVL.

This CDR3 is CASSLLLTGFDEQFF. For the CDR3, the DNA is TGTGCCAGCAGCCTCCTCCTGACAGGGTTCGATGAGCAGTTCTTC. This rearrangement joins TRBV5-6 to TRBJ2-1, with 7 bases aligning to TRBD1. The CDR3 runs to 15 residues. The germline V gene encodes CDR1 SGHDT and CDR2 YYEEEE. Losses at the gene ends were 4 bases for V and 8 bases for J; bases not matched to a gene: 12.

The chain links TRBV15 to TRBJ2-1, with D unclear. Germline CDR1 is LNHNV and CDR2 is YYDKDF (reference sequence). This CDR3 comprises 14 residues. V lost 1 base and J 8 bases, leaving 12 bases between the germline ends. CDR3 in amino acids: CATSRVAAWDEQFF. The DNA of the CDR3 is TGTGCCACCAGCAGAGTTGCCGCGTGGGATGAGCAGTTCTTC.

This sequence joins TRBV18 and TRBJ2-5, with 7 bases matching TRBD2. Germline-derived CDR1 and CDR2 are KGHSH and LQKENI. The CDR3 consists of 15 residues. V lost 1 base and J lost 3; bases outside the gene matches: 5. CDR3 in amino acids: CASSPRPSGEETQYF. CDR3 DNA sequence: TGTGCCAGCTCACCACGTCCTAGCGGAGAAGAGACCCAGTACTTC.